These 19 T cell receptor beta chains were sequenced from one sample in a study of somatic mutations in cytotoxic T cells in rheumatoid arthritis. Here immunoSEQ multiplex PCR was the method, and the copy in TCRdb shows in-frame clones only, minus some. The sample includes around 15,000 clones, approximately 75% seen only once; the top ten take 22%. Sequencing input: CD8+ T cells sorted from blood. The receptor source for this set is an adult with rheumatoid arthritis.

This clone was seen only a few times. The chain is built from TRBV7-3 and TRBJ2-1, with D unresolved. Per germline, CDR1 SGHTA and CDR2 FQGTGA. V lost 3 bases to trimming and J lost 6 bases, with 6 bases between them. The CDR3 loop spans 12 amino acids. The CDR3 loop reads CASSLVGNEQFF. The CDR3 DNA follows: TGTGCCAGCAGCTTGGTTGGCAATGAGCAGTTCTTC. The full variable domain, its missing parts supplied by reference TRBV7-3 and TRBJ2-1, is GAGVSQTPSNKVTEKGKYVELRCDPISGHTALYWYRQSLGQGPEFLIYFQGTGAADDSGLPNDRFFAVRPEGSVSTLKIQRTERGDSAVYLCASSLVGNEQFFGPGTRLTVL.

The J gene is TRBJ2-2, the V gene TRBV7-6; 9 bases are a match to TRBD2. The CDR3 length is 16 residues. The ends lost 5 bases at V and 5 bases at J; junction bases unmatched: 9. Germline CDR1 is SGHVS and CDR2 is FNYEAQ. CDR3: CASSRGGLASTGELFF. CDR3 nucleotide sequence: TGTGCCAGCAGCCGGGGAGGACTAGCGTCGACCGGGGAGCTGTTTTTT.

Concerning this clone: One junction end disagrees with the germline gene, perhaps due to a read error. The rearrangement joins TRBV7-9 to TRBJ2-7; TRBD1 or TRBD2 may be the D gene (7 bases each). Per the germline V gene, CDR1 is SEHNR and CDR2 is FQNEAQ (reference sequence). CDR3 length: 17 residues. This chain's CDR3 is CASSQAGSGTAPYEQYF. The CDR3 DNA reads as TGCGCCAGCAGCCAAGCGGGAAGCGGGACAGCACCCTACGAGCAGTACTTC.

The CDR3 nucleotides are TGTGCCAGCAGTTTGGGACAGACCTACGAGCAGTACTTC. Protein: CASSLGQTYEQYF. The V and J genes are TRBV6-5 and TRBJ2-5, with 7 bases fitting TRBD1. The J call may not be correct, given that the DNA end is closer to TRBJ2-7. Looked up from germline, CDR1 is MNHEY and CDR2 is SVGAGI. The CDR3 is 13 amino acids.

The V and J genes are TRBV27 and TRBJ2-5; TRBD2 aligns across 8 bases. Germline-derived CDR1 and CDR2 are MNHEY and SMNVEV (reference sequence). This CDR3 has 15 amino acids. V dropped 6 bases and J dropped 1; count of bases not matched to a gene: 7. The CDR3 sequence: CASRRLTSAQETQYF. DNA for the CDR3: TGTGCCAGCAGGAGATTGACTAGCGCCCAAGAGACCCAGTACTTC.

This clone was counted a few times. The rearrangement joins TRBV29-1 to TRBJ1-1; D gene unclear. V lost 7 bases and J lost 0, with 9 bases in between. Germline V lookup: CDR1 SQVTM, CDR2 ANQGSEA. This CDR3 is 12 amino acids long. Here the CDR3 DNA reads TGCAGCGCTGATGCCTTGAACACTGAAGCTTTCTTT. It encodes CSADALNTEAFF.

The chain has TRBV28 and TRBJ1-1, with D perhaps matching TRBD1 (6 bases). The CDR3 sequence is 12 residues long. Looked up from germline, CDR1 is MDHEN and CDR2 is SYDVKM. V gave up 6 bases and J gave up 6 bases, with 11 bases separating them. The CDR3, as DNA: TGTGCCAGCAGAACAGGGCAGGCTGAAGCTTTCTTT. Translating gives CASRTGQAEAFF.

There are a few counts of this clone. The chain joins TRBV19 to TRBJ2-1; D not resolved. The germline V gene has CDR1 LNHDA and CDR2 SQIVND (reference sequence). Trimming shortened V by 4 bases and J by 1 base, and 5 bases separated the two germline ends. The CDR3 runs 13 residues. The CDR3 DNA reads TGTGCCAGTAGTACGGGTTCCTACAATGAGCAGTTCTTC. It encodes CASSTGSYNEQFF.

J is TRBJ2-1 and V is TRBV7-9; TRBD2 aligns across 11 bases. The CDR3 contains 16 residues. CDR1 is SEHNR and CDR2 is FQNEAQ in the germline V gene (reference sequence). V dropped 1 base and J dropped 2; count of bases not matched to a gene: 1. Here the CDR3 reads CASSLVTSGAYNEQFF. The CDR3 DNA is TGTGCCAGCAGCTTAGTGACTAGCGGGGCCTACAATGAGCAGTTCTTC.

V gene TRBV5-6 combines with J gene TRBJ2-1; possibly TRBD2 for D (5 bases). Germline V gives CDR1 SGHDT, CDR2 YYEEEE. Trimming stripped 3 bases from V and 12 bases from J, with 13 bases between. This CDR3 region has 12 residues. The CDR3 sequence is CASSSLGVRQFF. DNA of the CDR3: TGTGCCAGCAGCTCCCTGGGAGTTAGGCAGTTCTTC.

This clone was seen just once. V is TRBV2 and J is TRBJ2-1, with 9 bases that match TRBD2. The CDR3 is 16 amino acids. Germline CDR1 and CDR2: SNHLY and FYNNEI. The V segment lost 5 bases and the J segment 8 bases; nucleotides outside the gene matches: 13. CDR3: CASSSDTGLARDEQFF. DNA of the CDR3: TGTGCCAGCAGTTCGGATACGGGACTAGCCAGGGATGAGCAGTTCTTC.

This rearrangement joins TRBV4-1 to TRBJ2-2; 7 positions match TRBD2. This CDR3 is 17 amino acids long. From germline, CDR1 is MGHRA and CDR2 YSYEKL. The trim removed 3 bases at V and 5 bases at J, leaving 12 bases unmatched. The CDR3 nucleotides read TGCGCCAGCAGCCAGAGCGGCGGCGGGAGAGATACCGGGGAGCTGTTTTTT. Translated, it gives CASSQSGGGRDTGELFF.

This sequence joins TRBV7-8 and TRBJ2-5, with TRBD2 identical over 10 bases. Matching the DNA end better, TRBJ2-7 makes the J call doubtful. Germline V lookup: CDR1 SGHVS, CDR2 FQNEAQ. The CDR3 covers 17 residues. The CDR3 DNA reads TGTGCCAGCAGCTTTGAGGGACTAGCGAGAAGCTCCTACGAGCAGTACTTC. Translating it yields CASSFEGLARSSYEQYF.

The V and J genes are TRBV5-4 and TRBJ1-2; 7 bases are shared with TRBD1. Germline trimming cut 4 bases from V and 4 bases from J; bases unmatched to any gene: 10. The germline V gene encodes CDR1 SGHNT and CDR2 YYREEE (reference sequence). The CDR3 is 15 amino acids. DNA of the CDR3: TGTGCCAGCAGCATGAACCGGGACAGCCTCTATGGCTACACCTTC. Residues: CASSMNRDSLYGYTF.

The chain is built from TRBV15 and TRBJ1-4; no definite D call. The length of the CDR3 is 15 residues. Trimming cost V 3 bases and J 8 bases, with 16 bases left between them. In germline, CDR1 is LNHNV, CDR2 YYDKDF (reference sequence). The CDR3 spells CATSSLTRGKEKLFF. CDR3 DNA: TGTGCCACCAGCAGTTTGACTAGAGGAAAAGAAAAACTGTTTTTT.

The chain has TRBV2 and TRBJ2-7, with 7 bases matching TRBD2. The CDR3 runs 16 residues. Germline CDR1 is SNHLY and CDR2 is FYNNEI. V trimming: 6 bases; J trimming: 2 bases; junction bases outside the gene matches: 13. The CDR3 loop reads CASRPWGGERAYEQYF. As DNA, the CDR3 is TGTGCCAGCAGGCCTTGGGGAGGGGAAAGAGCCTACGAGCAGTACTTC.

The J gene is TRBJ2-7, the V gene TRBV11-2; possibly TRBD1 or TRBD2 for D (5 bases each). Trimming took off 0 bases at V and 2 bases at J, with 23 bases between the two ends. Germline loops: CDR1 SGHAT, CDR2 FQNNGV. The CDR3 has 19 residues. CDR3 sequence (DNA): TGTGCCAGCAGCTTAGACGATACAGGACTGGAGAGGTTAGCCTACGAGCAGTACTTC. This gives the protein CASSLDDTGLERLAYEQYF.

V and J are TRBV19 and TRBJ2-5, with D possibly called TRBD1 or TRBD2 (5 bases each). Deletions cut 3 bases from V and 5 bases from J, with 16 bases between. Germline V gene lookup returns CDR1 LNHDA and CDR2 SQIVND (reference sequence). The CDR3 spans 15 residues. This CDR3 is CASSITRDGRETQYF. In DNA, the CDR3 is TGTGCCAGTAGTATCACCAGGGACGGGCGGGAGACCCAGTACTTC.

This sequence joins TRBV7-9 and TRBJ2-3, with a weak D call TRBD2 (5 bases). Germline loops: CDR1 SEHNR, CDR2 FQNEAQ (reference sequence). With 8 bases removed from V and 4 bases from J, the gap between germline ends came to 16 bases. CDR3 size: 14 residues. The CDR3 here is CASGPGTLPDTQYF. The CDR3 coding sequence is TGTGCCAGCGGTCCGGGAACATTGCCAGATACGCAGTATTTT.